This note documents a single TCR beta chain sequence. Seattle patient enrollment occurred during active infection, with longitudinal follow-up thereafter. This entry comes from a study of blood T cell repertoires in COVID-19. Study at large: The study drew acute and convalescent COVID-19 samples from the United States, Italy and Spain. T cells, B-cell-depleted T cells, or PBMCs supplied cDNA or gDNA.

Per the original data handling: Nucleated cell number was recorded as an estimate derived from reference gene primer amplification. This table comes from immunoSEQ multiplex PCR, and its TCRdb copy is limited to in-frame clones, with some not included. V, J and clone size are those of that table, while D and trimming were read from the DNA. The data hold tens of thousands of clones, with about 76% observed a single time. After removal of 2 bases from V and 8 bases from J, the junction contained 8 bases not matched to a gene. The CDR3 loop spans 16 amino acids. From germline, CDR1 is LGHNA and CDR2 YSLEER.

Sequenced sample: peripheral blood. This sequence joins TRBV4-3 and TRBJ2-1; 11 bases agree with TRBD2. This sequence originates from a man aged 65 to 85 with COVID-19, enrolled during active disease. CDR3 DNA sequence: TGCGCCAGCAGCCAAATAGCGGGGGGGCTTTCCGATGAGCAGTTCTTC. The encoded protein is CASSQIAGGLSDEQFF.